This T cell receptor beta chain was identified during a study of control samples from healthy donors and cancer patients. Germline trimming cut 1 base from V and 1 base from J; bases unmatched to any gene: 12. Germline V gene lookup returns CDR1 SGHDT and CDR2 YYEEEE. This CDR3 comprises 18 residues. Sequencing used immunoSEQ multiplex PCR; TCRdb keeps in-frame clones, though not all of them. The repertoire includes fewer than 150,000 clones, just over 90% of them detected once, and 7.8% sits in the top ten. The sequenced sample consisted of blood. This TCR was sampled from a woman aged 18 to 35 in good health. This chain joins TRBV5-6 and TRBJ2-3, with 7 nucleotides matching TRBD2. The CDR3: CASSLRSGVSYGTDTQYF. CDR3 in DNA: TGTGCCAGCAGCTTGAGAAGCGGGGTGTCCTATGGCACAGATACGCAGTATTTT. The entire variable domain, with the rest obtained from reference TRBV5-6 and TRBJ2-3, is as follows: DAGVTQSPTHLIKTRGQQVTLRCSPKSGHDTVSWYQQALGQGPQFIFQYYEEEERQRGNFPDRFSGHQFPNYSSELNVNALLLGDSALYLCASSLRSGVSYGTDTQYFGPGTRLTVL.